This TCR beta chain was recorded in a study of cytomegalovirus exposure and HLA in healthy donors (dated 2017 in TCRdb). Looking at the study overall: According to a later analysis, the 110 or so validation repertoires were produced on the same platform as the 666 repertoires of the first cohort. The study aimed to test whether signatures of past pathogen exposure could be identified by cataloging public T cell receptors. Besides the first cohort of hundreds of subjects, a separate validation cohort made up of around 120 different subjects was used. High-throughput TCR immunosequencing, statistical association of individual TCRs with disease status, and machine learning were combined to predict cytomegalovirus infection status.

This clone came up once. Which antigen it targets is not known. Base quality data are lacking; no much larger clone is found one base away. The protocol used for the library was the immunoSEQ multiplex PCR assay. Regarding the original processing steps: A statistical classification framework was developed to diagnose cytomegalovirus status using the catalog of TCR beta chain sequences. TCRdb took over this immuneACCESS table, retaining in-frame rearrangements with V and J assigned. Such tables are incomplete; in checked studies, under half of the missing clones stem from an unresolved V gene, and the remainder is unexplained. Clone size and V and J calls were adopted from that table, with D and trimming inferred from the DNA. This sample comprises 120,000 or so clones, about nine tenths of them detected only once. The leading ten clones occupy about 2% of the sample. The full study reports these points: A later analysis found that TCRs clustered in the first cohort also tended to co-occur in the roughly 110 validation repertoires, with roughly 95% of cluster scores above 0. In the study, around 150 TCR beta chains were listed as associated with cytomegalovirus. Cytomegalovirus status was reported to be diagnosed by the classifier with high specificity and sensitivity in both the original and validation cohorts. Most TCR sequences were seen in very few donors, while some public TCRs were found in many individuals. A later analysis lacked HLA typing for the validation cohort, so it scored co-occurrence in that cohort across all 110 or so repertoires. It was suggested by the authors that the approach could potentially be generalized to other disease states and immunological phenotypes. In vitro tests confirmed that a few of the cytomegalovirus-associated TCR beta chains recognize cytomegalovirus antigens.

Donors formed part of the validation cohort, which comprised about 120 subjects and was distinct from the first cohort of under 850 subjects. This clonotype originated in a woman aged 18-30 years in good health and CMV-seronegative. Sequences were obtained from PBMCs.

The CDR3 in this case is CAWSVASGLYNEQFF. The DNA sequence reads TGTGCCTGGAGTGTCGCCAGCGGGCTCTACAATGAGCAGTTCTTC. This chain is built from TRBV30 and TRBJ2-1; the D gene is possibly TRBD2, with 6 bases matching. The CDR3 runs 15 amino acids, cysteine and phenylalanine included. Only the CDR3 portion is preserved as DNA: 45 bases, with reading frame beginning at the first base. CDR1 and CDR2, per the germline V gene (reference sequence), are GTSNPN and SVGIG. Between the V and J ends, shortened by 0 bases and 3 bases respectively, the junction contains 12 bases.